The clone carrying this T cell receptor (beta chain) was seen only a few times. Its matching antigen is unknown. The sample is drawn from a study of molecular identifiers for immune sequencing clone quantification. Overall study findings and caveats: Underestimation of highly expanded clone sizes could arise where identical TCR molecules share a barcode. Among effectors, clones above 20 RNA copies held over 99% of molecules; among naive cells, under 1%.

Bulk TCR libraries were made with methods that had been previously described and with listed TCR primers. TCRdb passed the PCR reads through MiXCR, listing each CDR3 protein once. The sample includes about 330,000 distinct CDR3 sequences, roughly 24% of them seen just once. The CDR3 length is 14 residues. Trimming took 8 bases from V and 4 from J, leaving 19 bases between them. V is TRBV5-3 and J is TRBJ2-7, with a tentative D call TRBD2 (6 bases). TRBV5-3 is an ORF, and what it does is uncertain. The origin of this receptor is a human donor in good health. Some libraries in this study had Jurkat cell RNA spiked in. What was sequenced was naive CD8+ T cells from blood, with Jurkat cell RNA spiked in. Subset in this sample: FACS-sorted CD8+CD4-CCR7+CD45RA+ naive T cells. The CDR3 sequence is CASSPLTGVYEQYF. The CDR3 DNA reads TGTGCCAGCAGCCCCCTCACGGGAGTGTACGAGCAGTACTTC.